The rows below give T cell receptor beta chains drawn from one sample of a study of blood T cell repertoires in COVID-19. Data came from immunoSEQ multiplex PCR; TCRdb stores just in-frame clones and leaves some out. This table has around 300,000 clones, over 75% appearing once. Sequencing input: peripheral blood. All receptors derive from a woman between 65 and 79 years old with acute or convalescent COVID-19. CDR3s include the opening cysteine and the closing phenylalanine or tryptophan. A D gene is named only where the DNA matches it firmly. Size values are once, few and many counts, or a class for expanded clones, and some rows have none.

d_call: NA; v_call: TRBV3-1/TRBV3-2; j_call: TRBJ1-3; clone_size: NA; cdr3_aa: CASGFRGSGNTIYF; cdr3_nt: TGTGCCAGCGGATTCAGGGGATCTGGAAACACCATATATTTT
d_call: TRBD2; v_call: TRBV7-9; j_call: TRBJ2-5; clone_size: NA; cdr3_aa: CASSRTSGGPPYF; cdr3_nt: TGTGCCAGCAGCCGGACTAGCGGGGGTCCCCCGTACTTC
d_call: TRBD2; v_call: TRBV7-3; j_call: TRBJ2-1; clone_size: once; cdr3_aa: CASSRETSGYNEQFF; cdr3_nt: TGTGCCAGCAGCCGTGAGACTAGCGGGTACAATGAGCAGTTCTTC
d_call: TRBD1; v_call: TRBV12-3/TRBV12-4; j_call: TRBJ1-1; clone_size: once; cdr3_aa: CANGQGAHTEAFF; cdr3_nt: TGTGCCAACGGACAGGGGGCGCATACTGAAGCTTTCTTT
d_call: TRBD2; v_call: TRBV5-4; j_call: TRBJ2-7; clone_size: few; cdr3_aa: CASSLGASGGSYEQYF; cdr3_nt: TGTGCCAGCAGCCTTGGGGCTAGCGGGGGTTCCTACGAGCAGTACTTC
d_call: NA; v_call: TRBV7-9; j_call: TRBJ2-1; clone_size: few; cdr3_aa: CASSRSEFYNEQFF; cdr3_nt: TGTGCCAGCAGTCGGTCGGAGTTTTACAATGAGCAGTTCTTC
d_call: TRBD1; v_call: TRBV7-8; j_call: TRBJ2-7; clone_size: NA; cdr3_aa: CASIQRMRTGGSYEQYF; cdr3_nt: TGTGCCAGCATCCAAAGGATGCGGACAGGGGGCTCCTACGAGCAGTACTTC
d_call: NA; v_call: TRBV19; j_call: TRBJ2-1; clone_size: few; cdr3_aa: CASSTAVGGLLYNEQFF; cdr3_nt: TGTGCCAGTAGTACGGCCGTGGGTGGGCTCCTCTACAATGAGCAGTTCTTC
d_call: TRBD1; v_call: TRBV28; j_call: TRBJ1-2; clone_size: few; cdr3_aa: CASSLGGTGRSGYTF; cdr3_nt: TGTGCCAGCAGTTTAGGAGGGACAGGAAGATCTGGCTACACCTTC
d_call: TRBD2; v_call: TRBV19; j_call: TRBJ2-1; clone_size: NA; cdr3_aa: CASSIGLAGGNEQFF; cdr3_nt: TGTGCCAGTAGTATTGGACTAGCGGGGGGGAATGAGCAGTTCTTC
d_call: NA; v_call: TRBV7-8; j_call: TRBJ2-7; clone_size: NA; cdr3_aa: CASGLDSDSYEQYF; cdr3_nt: TGTGCCAGCGGTTTAGACAGTGACTCCTACGAGCAGTACTTC
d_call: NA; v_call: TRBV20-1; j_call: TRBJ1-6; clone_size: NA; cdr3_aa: CSASRGGGSPLHF; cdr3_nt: TGCAGTGCTAGTCGGGGAGGGGGATCACCCCTCCACTTT
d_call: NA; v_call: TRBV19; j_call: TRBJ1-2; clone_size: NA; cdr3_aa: CASASHGGQGGYTF; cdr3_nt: TGTGCCAGCGCCTCCCACGGGGGGCAAGGGGGCTACACCTTC
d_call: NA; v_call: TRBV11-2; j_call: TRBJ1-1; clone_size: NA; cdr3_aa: CASSLDWTRITEAFF; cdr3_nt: TGTGCCAGCAGCTTGGACTGGACGCGTATCACTGAAGCTTTCTTT
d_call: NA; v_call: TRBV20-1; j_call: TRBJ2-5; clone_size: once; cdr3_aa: CSASGEETQYF; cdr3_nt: TGCAGTGCTTCAGGGGAAGAGACCCAGTACTTC
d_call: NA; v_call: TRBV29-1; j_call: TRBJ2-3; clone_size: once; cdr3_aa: CSVYGTNTDTQYF; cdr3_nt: TGCAGCGTATACGGGACAAACACAGATACGCAGTATTTT
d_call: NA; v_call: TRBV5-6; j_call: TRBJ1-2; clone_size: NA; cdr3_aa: CASSLGGGAYGYTF; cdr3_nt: TGTGCCAGCAGCTTGGGGGGAGGCGCCTATGGCTACACCTTC
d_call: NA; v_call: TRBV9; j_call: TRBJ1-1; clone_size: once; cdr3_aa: CASSGTDLNTEAFF; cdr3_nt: TGTGCCAGCAGCGGGACAGATCTGAACACTGAAGCTTTCTTT
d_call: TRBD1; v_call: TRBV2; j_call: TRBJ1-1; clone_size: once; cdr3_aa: CASRRQGRPLEAFF; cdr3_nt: TGTGCCAGCCGGCGACAGGGGCGTCCATTGGAAGCTTTCTTT
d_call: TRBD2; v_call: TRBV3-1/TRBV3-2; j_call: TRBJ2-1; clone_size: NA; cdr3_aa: CASSQDPGLAGGERNEQFF; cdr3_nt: TGTGCCAGCAGCCAAGATCCCGGACTAGCGGGGGGGGAGAGAAATGAGCAGTTCTTC
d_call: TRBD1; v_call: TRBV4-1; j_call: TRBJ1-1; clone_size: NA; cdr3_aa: CASSQGRDRGLTEAFF; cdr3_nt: TGCGCCAGCAGCCAAGGACGGGACAGGGGGCTGACTGAAGCTTTCTTT
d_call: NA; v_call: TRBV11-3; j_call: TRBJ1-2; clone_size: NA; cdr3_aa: CASSLVGDGYTF; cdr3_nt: TGTGCCAGCAGCTTAGTCGGGGATGGCTACACCTTC
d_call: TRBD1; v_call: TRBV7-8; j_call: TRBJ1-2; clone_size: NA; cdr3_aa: CASSPNRDRDGYTF; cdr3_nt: TGTGCCAGCAGCCCCAACCGGGACAGGGATGGCTACACCTTC
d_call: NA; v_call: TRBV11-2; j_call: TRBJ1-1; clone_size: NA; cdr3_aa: CASSLDPDRTEAFF; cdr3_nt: TGTGCCAGCAGCTTAGACCCCGACAGGACTGAAGCTTTCTTT
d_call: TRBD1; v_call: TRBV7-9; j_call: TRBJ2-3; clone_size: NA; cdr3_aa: CASSPPGTGGSYTQYF; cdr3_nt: TGTGCCAGCAGCCCCCCAGGGACAGGGGGATCCTATACGCAGTATTTT
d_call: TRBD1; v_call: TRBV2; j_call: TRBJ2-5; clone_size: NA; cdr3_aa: CASGQGMRETQYF; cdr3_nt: TGTGCCAGCGGACAGGGGATGCGAGAGACCCAGTACTTC
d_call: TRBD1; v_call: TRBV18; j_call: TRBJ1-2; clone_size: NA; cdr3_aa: CASSPGQGSANYGYTF; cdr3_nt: TGTGCCAGCTCCCCCGGACAGGGAAGCGCTAACTATGGCTACACCTTC
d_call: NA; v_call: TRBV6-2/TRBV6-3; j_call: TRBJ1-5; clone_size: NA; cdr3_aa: CASSYSSAARSNQPQHF; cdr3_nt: TGTGCCAGCAGTTACTCGAGTGCGGCAAGGAGCAATCAGCCCCAGCATTTT
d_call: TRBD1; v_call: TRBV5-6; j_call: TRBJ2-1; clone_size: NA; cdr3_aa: CASRLRGTSNEQFF; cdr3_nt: TGTGCCAGCAGACTCAGGGGGACCTCCAATGAGCAGTTCTTC
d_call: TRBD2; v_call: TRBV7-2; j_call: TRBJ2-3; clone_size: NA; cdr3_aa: CASSLGPPRGGQDTQYF; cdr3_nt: TGTGCCAGCAGCTTAGGACCCCCGCGGGGGGGTCAGGATACGCAGTATTTT
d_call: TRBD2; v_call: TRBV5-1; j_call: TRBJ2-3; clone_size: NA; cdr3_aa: CASSTSGGAGDTQYF; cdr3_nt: TGCGCCAGCAGCACCAGCGGGGGGGCTGGAGATACGCAGTATTTT
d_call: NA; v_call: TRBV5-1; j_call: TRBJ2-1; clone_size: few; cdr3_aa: CASSVQTYHRDGYNEQFF; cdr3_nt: TGCGCCAGCAGCGTACAAACATACCACAGGGACGGCTACAATGAGCAGTTCTTC
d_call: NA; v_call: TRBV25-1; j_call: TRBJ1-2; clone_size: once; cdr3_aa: CASSESSHGYTF; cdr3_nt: TGTGCCAGCAGTGAATCCTCCCATGGCTACACCTTC
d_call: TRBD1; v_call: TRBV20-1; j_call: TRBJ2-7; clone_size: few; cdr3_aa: CSASPFSGTGGYEQYF; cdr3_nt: TGCAGTGCTAGTCCCTTTTCCGGGACAGGGGGCTACGAGCAGTACTTC
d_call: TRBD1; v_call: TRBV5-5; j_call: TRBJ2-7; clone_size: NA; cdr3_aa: CASSSGTASQVWKGEQYF; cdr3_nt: TGTGCCAGCAGCTCCGGGACAGCCTCTCAGGTATGGAAGGGCGAGCAGTACTTC
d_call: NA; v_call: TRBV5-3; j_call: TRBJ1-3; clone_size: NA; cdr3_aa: CARSLANRGDTIYF; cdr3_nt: TGTGCCAGAAGCTTGGCCAATCGAGGAGACACCATATATTTT
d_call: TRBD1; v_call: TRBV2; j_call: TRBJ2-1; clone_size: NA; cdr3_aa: CASSDGTAYNEQFF; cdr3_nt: TGTGCCAGCAGTGACGGGACAGCCTACAATGAGCAGTTCTTC
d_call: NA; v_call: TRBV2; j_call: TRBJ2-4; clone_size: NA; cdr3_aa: CASTEGRSGGIQYF; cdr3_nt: TGTGCCAGCACCGAGGGGAGGAGTGGCGGCATTCAGTACTTC
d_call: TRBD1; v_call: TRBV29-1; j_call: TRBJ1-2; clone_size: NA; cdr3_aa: CSVTDRGDYGYTF; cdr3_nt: TGCAGCGTTACCGACAGGGGCGACTATGGCTACACCTTC
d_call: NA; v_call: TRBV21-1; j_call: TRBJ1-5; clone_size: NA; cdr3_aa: CAGPPGTGNPYRNQPQHF; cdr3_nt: TGTGCCGGACCACCCGGGACAGGGAACCCCTATCGCAATCAGCCCCAGCATTTT